The 2 T cell receptor beta chains listed next were all sequenced from one sample in a study of cytomegalovirus exposure and HLA in healthy donors listed by TCRdb under 2017. The protocol used for the library was the immunoSEQ multiplex PCR assay. A mixture of 60 forward primers for TCR Vbeta segments and 13 reverse primers for TCR Jbeta segments was used in the multiplex PCR. TCRdb took over this immuneACCESS table, retaining in-frame rearrangements with V and J assigned. Such tables are incomplete; in checked studies, under half of the missing clones stem from an unresolved V gene, and the remainder is unexplained. The sample table lists around 170,000 clones, 65% to 85% of them with a count of one. The top ten clonotypes cover 2.5% to 3.5% of the sample. Sequencing input: PBMCs. These receptors all come from a woman between 45 and 60 years old in good health and CMV-seropositive.

The V gene is TRBV27, the J gene TRBJ2-7; D is possibly TRBD1 (8 bases). The V end lost 3 bases, the J end lost 7 bases, and 19 bases lay between the germline ends. This CDR3 has 15 residues. Germline assignment: CDR1 MNHEY and CDR2 SMNVEV (reference sequence). CDR3 in DNA: TGTGCCAGCAGTTTGGACAGGGCCTTGGGAGGGGAGCAGTACTTC. As protein: CASSLDRALGGEQYF.

The J gene is TRBJ2-1, the V gene TRBV5-1; 7 positions match TRBD2. Germline V CDR1 and CDR2: SGHRS, YFSETQ. V lost 3 bases to trimming and J lost 5 bases; unmatched junction nucleotides: 11. The CDR3 is made up of 16 amino acids. CDR3 amino acids: CASSYQASGSDNEQFF. The CDR3 region has the DNA TGCGCCAGCAGCTATCAGGCTAGCGGTTCCGACAATGAGCAGTTCTTC.